The T cell receptor beta chain under discussion was sequenced for a study of blood T cells in healthy people across ages (dated by TCRdb to between 2014 and 2017). About the investigation overall: In model experiments, roughly one uniquely barcoded TCR beta cDNA molecule per two T cells was captured by template switching. Two additional independent replicas of 1 million unique cDNA reads from the same blood draw were analyzed for two donors (one aged 18 to 30 and one aged 80 or older). Four age groups were formed from the donors: young (average about 17 years), middle-aged (approximately 42), aged (62) and long-lived (more than 75). Age-related changes in TCR beta repertoire diversity were measured in the study by deep sequencing normalized with unique cDNA molecular identifiers. Donors of different ages were randomly distributed across sequencing lanes to avoid experimental bias. General study outcomes and caveats: Estimates of total diversity from one million sequenced T cells were regarded as lower bounds and underestimates. Compared with the aged group, the long-lived group had more naive CD4+ T cells, fewer expanded clones and increased TCR diversity, suggesting age selection. There was a strong correlation between observed TCR beta diversity and the percentage of naive T cells measured by flow cytometry. The CMV infection status of donors was not known, potentially confounding age-related changes in expanded clonotypes. Since profiling was done on bulk unsorted PBMCs, naive and antigen-experienced compartments could not be conclusively compared. Observed TCR beta diversity per million T cells fell roughly linearly with age, and a significant reduction was already apparent by age roughly 41.

About this clonotype itself: No cognate antigen has been identified for it. There are no base qualities to consult, and no much larger clone falls within one base.

V is cut back by 0 bases and J by 5 bases, with 8 bases in the junction unmatched. From its cysteine to its phenylalanine, the CDR3 spans 18 amino acids. Of all the DNA, just the CDR3 is kept, 54 bases in frame from base 1. Reading the germline V gene gives CDR1 LGHNA and CDR2 YSLEER. Library preparation employed 5' RACE. These reads were obtained on an Illumina HiSeq 2500. A second PCR of roughly 7 to 12 cycles was run with a J-beta primer mix and a sample-barcoded 5' primer. A unique molecular identifier was introduced onto each TCR beta cDNA molecule by a template-switch 5' adaptor carrying 12 random nucleotides. Each sample yielded at least 3 million CDR3-containing paired-end reads. The Mint cDNA synthesis kit, primed by a TRBC-specific oligonucleotide, was used to synthesize first-strand cDNA from all RNA. After uracil-DNA glycosylase treatment, a first 18-cycle PCR used universal primers M1SS and BC2_uni_R on all cDNA. In the authors' own workflow: For normalization, 1 million high-quality reads were randomly selected from each sample, with every read carrying a distinct molecular identifier. Instead of being binned into consensus sequences, reads that shared molecular identifiers were thrown out. MiTCR, set to a Q25 quality threshold and the strictest error-elimination algorithm, was used for CDR3 identification, clonotype clustering and error correction. A nonparametric unseen species model with Euler transformation was used to estimate a lower bound on total TCR beta diversity. The raw public data were reprocessed by TCRdb itself: fastp quality trimming at Q25, MiXCR clonotype calling, in-frame beta chains only. Each CDR3 protein appears once, grouped with its most common genes and DNA. TCRdb, not the authors, supplied the V and J calls. The sample table contains 650,000 to 1,000,000 distinct CDR3 sequences; only one count was recorded for about 36% of them. The top ten clonotypes cover over 10% of the sample.

Systemically healthy Caucasian individuals from Russia, over 30 in total and aged roughly 6 to 100 years, were included as donors. Roughly 11 milliliters of peripheral blood were drawn from each donor into EDTA-treated Vacutainer tubes. Ficoll-Paque density-gradient centrifugation was used to isolate PBMCs, with at least 6.5 million per sample. Total RNA, at least 5.5 micrograms per sample, was extracted from PBMCs with Trizol reagent. The percentages of naive CD45RAhigh/CD27high T cells were determined by flow cytometry on a PBMC aliquot from every donor. The sequence is built from TRBV4-3 and TRBJ2-1, with 12 bases in between that match TRBD2. The sample consisted of blood. The sequence derives from a man between 18 and 29 years old in good health. The DNA sequence is TGCGCCAGCAGCCAAGAGCCCCCCACTAGCGGGGGGCACAATGAGCAGTTCTTC. Translated, this is CASSQEPPTSGGHNEQFF.